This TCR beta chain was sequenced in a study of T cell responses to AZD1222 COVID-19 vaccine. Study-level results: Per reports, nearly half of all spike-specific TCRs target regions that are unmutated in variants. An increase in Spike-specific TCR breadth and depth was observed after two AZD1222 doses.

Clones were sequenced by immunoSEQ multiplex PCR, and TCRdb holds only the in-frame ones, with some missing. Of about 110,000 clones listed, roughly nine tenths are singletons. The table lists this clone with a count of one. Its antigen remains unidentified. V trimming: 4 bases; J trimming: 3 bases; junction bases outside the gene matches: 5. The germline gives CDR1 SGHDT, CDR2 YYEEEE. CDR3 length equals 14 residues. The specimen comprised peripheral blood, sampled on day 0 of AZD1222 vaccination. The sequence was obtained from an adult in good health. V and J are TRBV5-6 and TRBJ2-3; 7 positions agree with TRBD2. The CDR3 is CASSPDGGTDTQYF. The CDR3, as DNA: TGTGCCAGCAGCCCCGACGGGGGGACAGATACGCAGTATTTT.